Following are 13 T cell receptor beta chains from one sample sequenced in a study of T-cell memory formation after mild COVID-19. TCRdb re-analysed the 5' RACE reads in MiXCR, keeping a single row per CDR3 protein. The sample lists about 140,000 distinct CDR3 sequences, 13% to 15% occurring once. Input material: PBMCs or a T cell subset sorted from them (not recorded which). The origin of the receptors is an adult woman who had mild COVID-19 (a few samples of this study predate the infection). Cell type and time point are not known.

This clonotype was detected many times. This chain connects TRBV24-1 to TRBJ2-3; the match to TRBD2 covers 8 bases. CDR1 is KGHDR and CDR2 is SFDVKD in the germline V gene. CDR3 length: 19 amino acids. With V trimmed by 3 bases and J by 1 base, 14 bases remained unmatched. CDR3 DNA sequence: TGTGCCACCAGTGATCCGACATATGCTTTGGGACTAGGCACAGATACGCAGTATTTT. This translates into CATSDPTYALGLGTDTQYF.

This clonotype was counted a single time. The chain joins TRBV7-2 to TRBJ1-3, with D possibly being TRBD1 (5 bases). The CDR3 covers 15 residues. The V gene's germline CDR1 is SGHTA and CDR2 FQGNSA. Trimming pared 5 bases from V and 3 bases from J, leaving 14 bases between. In DNA, the CDR3 is TGTGCCAGCAGCCGCGGGGGGGGGTTTGGAAACACCATATATTTT. Translated: CASSRGGGFGNTIYF.

The rearrangement uses TRBV4-2 and TRBJ2-1; 16 positions match TRBD2. The CDR3 has 16 amino acids. With V trimmed by 4 bases and J by 9 bases, 6 bases remained unmatched. The germline gives CDR1 LGHNA, CDR2 YNFKEQ. The CDR3 spells CASSPGTSGGASEQFF. CDR3 nucleotide sequence: TGTGCCAGCAGCCCAGGGACTAGCGGGGGGGCTAGTGAGCAGTTCTTC.

This clonotype has ten or more counts. The V gene is TRBV20-1, the J gene TRBJ1-1, with D unresolved. Trimming took off 0 bases at V and 2 bases at J, with 7 bases between the two ends. This CDR3 has 13 residues. Germline CDR1 reads DFQATT; CDR2 reads SNEGSKA (reference sequence). CDR3 in amino acids: CSARDLVNTEAFF. The CDR3 region has the DNA TGCAGTGCTAGAGATCTGGTTAACACTGAAGCTTTCTTT.

This rearrangement joins TRBV20-1 to TRBJ2-7; 13 nucleotides align to TRBD2. The CDR3 is 18 residues long. Trimming removed 3 bases from V and 0 bases from J; junction bases left unmatched: 11. Germline loops: CDR1 DFQATT, CDR2 SNEGSKA (reference sequence). The CDR3 region is CSASRGGLAGFSSYEQYF. DNA of the CDR3: TGCAGTGCTAGTAGGGGGGGACTAGCGGGATTCAGCTCCTACGAGCAGTACTTC.

The rearrangement joins TRBV20-1 to TRBJ2-7, with a possible D match to TRBD1 (5 bases). V lost 0 bases, J lost 2 bases, and 11 bases lay in between. Germline CDR1 reads DFQATT; CDR2 reads SNEGSKA (reference sequence). This CDR3 is 14 amino acids long. As DNA, the CDR3 is TGCAGTGCTAGAGACCCCGACAGCACCTACGAGCAGTACTTC. Protein sequence: CSARDPDSTYEQYF.

This clonotype was picked up many times. J is TRBJ1-3 and V is TRBV20-1; 11 bases agree with TRBD1. The CDR3 runs 14 residues. Germline loops: CDR1 DFQATT, CDR2 SNEGSKA (reference sequence). J gave up 2 bases and V 8 bases, and 5 bases lay outside the gene matches. DNA for the CDR3: TGCAGTCCCAGGGACAGGGGGGCTGGAAACACCATATATTTT. Translating gives CSPRDRGAGNTIYF.

The genes are TRBV5-8 and TRBJ2-3; tentative D call: TRBD1 (6 bases). The germline V gene has CDR1 SGHTS and CDR2 YDEGEE. The CDR3 runs to 15 residues. Trimming stripped 4 bases from V and 1 base from J, with 13 bases between. This CDR3 is CASSLAGVRTDTQYF. The CDR3 DNA reads as TGTGCCAGCAGCCTTGCAGGGGTTCGCACAGATACGCAGTATTTT.

There are many counts of this clonotype. The chain couples TRBV6-2 or TRBV6-3 to TRBJ2-7, with 7 bases identical to TRBD2. This CDR3 has 13 residues. Germline assignment: CDR1 MNHEY and CDR2 SVGEGT. The trim removed 8 bases at V and 5 bases at J, leaving 9 bases unmatched. The CDR3 loop reads CASRRASGDEQYF. The CDR3 DNA reads TGTGCCAGCCGGCGGGCTAGCGGAGACGAGCAGTACTTC.

This clonotype has just a few counts. The chain combines TRBV5-4 with TRBJ2-2; D not resolved. CDR1 SGHNT and CDR2 YYREEE come from the germline V gene (reference sequence). CDR3 length: 14 residues. V dropped 7 bases and J dropped 0 bases, with 10 bases sitting between them. Here the CDR3 DNA reads TGTGCCAGCTTTGGGCAGCCGAACACCGGGGAGCTGTTTTTT. Its translation is CASFGQPNTGELFF.

V usage is TRBV4-3 and J usage is TRBJ2-5, with 13 bases identical to TRBD2. The V segment lost 0 bases and the J segment 0 bases; nucleotides outside the gene matches: 7. The CDR3 contains 19 residues. Germline lookup yields CDR1 LGHNA and CDR2 YSLEER. CDR3 coding DNA: TGCGCCAGCAGCCAAGATTGGACGGGACTAGCGGGGCACCAAGAGACCCAGTACTTC. This gives the protein CASSQDWTGLAGHQETQYF.

J is TRBJ2-1 and V is TRBV3-1; TRBD2 aligns across 14 bases. From germline, CDR1 is LGHDT and CDR2 YNNKEL (reference sequence). V gave up 0 bases and J gave up 10 bases; unmatched junction bases: 5. The CDR3 runs 16 residues. The CDR3 protein is CASSQEQGLAGDEQFF. DNA for the CDR3: TGTGCCAGCAGCCAAGAACAGGGACTAGCGGGAGACGAGCAGTTCTTC.

V is TRBV5-1 and J is TRBJ1-4; D may be TRBD1 (6 bases). V lost 4 bases, J lost 4 bases, and 11 bases lay in between. This CDR3 spans 14 amino acids. Germline loops: CDR1 SGHRS, CDR2 YFSETQ. CDR3 coding DNA: TGCGCCAGCAGCCAGGACAGTGGTAATGAAAAACTGTTTTTT. It specifies CASSQDSGNEKLFF. Looking up the rest from reference TRBV5-1 and TRBJ1-4 gives the full variable domain: KAGVTQTPRYLIKTRGQQVTLSCSPISGHRSVSWYQQTPGQGLQFLFEYFSETQRNKGNFPGRFSGRQFSNSRSEMNVSTLELGDSALYLCASSQDSGNEKLFFGSGTQLSVL.